This TCR beta chain was documented in a study of T-cell reconstitution after alpha-beta-depleted transplantation in children (dated by TCRdb to about 2016). For the wider study: T-cell immune reconstitution after TCRalphabeta/CD19-depleted allogeneic hematopoietic cell transplantation in children was quantitatively tracked in the study by means of TCR repertoire profiling. What the work shows at the level of the full study, not this receptor alone: The apparently early recovery of alphabetaT-cell counts about two months after transplant reportedly depended on only several hundred rapidly expanded clones that came from non-depleted graft cells. In some patients, the high TCRbeta diversity seen at day 60 was put down to recipient T cells and intrathymic progenitors that had survived conditioning. The frequencies of hyperexpanded clones fell over the following months, and after one year, T-cell counts and TCRbeta diversity were mostly attributed to newly produced T cells.

Preparation of the library involved PCR. The sample was run on an Illumina HiSeq 2500. To normalize quantification of the TCRbeta repertoire, the TCR libraries were built with molecular barcoding that relied on unique molecular identifiers. The public sequencing data were trimmed at Q25 with fastp and processed into clonotypes with MiXCR by TCRdb, which kept only in-frame beta chains. Identical CDR3 protein sequences are pooled into one entry, listed with their most common genes and DNA. This sample gives hundreds of thousands of distinct CDR3 sequences in total; under 15% of them show up just once. The ten largest make up about 2.2% of the sample. This clonotype was detected ten times or more. Its antigen specificity is not known. One base away there is no much larger clone; base qualities are not given. The CDR3, from cysteine to phenylalanine, totals 18 residues. Only the CDR3 portion is preserved as DNA: 54 bases, with reading frame beginning at the first base. Germline trimming: 10 bases from V, 2 bases from J; junction bases outside gene matches: 18. CDR1 MNHEY and CDR2 SVGAGI were looked up in the germline V gene.

Reading the label with the study, this specimen's treatment or condition is: allogeneic hematopoietic cell transplantation with graft depleted of TCRalphabeta T cells and CD19 B cells. The transplant recipients were children given TCRalphabeta/CD19-depleted allogeneic hematopoietic cell grafts. The receptor chain draws on TRBV6-5 and TRBJ2-1; 9 junctional bases match TRBD2. This clonotype was obtained from a male patient under 18 who had a stem cell transplant for acute myeloid leukemia, so the T cells may come from the graft donor. The material sequenced was PBMCs, mostly from graft donor cells, taken 360 days after TCRalphabeta/CD19-depleted stem cell transplant. The CDR3 region: CATEVGTSRIYPYNEQFF. The DNA sequence is TGTGCCACGGAGGTTGGGACTAGCCGAATTTACCCCTACAATGAGCAGTTCTTC.